A single sample is the source of the 5 T cell receptor beta chains below, sequenced in a study of T-cell memory formation after mild COVID-19. MiXCR, applied by TCRdb to the 5' RACE reads, yields one record per CDR3 protein. The data show roughly 190,000 distinct CDR3 sequences, roughly a tenth seen once. Sequenced input: PBMCs or a T cell subset sorted from them (not recorded which). The receptors were sampled from a man between 18 and 29 years old who had mild COVID-19 (a few samples of this study predate the infection). Cell type and time point are not known.

The rearrangement uses TRBV29-1 and TRBJ2-2; 8 nucleotides line up with TRBD2. The germline V gene has CDR1 SQVTM and CDR2 ANQGSEA. V dropped 6 bases and J dropped 3; count of bases not matched to a gene: 6. The CDR3 loop spans 14 amino acids. CDR3 loop: CSVRRGADTGELFF. CDR3 bases: TGCAGCGTCAGGCGGGGGGCCGACACCGGGGAGCTGTTTTTT.

This clonotype was picked up a small number of times. V and J are TRBV7-3 and TRBJ2-2, with D perhaps matching TRBD1 (6 bases). Trimming pared 5 bases from V and 1 base from J, leaving 8 bases between. CDR3 length: 14 amino acids. Per the germline V gene, CDR1 is SGHTA and CDR2 is FQGTGA. CDR3 bases: TGTGCCAGCAGCCAGACAGGGAACACCGGGGAGCTGTTTTTT. It translates to CASSQTGNTGELFF.

V gene TRBV5-1 combines with J gene TRBJ2-4, with D possibly TRBD2 on 5 matching bases. This CDR3 spans 16 amino acids. Trimming pared 0 bases from V and 0 bases from J, leaving 10 bases between. The germline CDR1 and CDR2 sequences are SGHRS and YFSETQ. The CDR3 nucleotides are TGCGCCAGCAGCTTGGACGTAGGACTAGCCAAAAACATTCAGTACTTC. Translating it yields CASSLDVGLAKNIQYF.

This clonotype was picked up a small number of times. The chain couples TRBV29-1 to TRBJ1-2; D remains unclear. The CDR3 length is 11 residues. V was trimmed by 3 bases and J by 5 bases, leaving 7 bases between them. Germline V gene sequence: CDR1 SQVTM, CDR2 ANQGSEA. DNA of the CDR3: TGCAGCGTTGAGATTCAGTATGGCTACACCTTC. It codes for CSVEIQYGYTF.

This clonotype was counted a few times. The chain uses TRBV24-1 and TRBJ2-3, with D perhaps TRBD1 (7 bases). Germline V lookup: CDR1 KGHDR, CDR2 SFDVKD. Deletions cut 5 bases from V and 1 base from J, with 15 bases between. The CDR3 runs to 16 residues. As DNA, the CDR3 is TGTGCCACCAGTGGTCCGGAGGGGGCCGGCACAGATACGCAGTATTTT. This encodes CATSGPEGAGTDTQYF.